This entry lists 25 T cell receptor beta chains sequenced from one sample in a study of cytomegalovirus exposure and HLA in healthy donors. Assay: immunoSEQ multiplex PCR; the TCRdb copy retains only in-frame clones and omits some. The table includes 150,000 to 200,000 clones, about 86% detected once. The sample consisted of PBMCs. The source is a woman aged 25 to 39 in good health and CMV-seronegative.

This clone has at least ten counts. This chain links TRBV18 with TRBJ2-7, with D unclear. Trimming cost V 5 bases and J 4 bases, with 12 bases left between them. The CDR3 is 13 amino acids. Per the germline V gene, CDR1 is KGHSH and CDR2 is LQKENI. In DNA form, the CDR3 reads TGTGCCAGCTCATCGACTGACTTGTACGAGCAGTACTTC. This sequence encodes CASSSTDLYEQYF. Using reference TRBV18 and TRBJ2-7 for the parts outside the CDR3, the full variable domain is NAGVMQNPRHLVRRRGQEARLRCSPMKGHSHVYWYRQLPEEGLKFMVYLQKENIIDESGMPKERFSAEFPKEGPSILRIQQVVRGDSAAYFCASSSTDLYEQYFGPGTRLTVT.

The chain employs TRBV2 and TRBJ2-5, with 7 nucleotides matching TRBD1. The junction had 12 bases not matched to a gene; V was cut back by 4 bases and J by 1 base. This CDR3 has 17 residues. Germline CDR1 reads SNHLY; CDR2 reads FYNNEI. This CDR3 is CASSVTMGQSFQETQYF. CDR3 bases: TGTGCCAGCAGTGTAACTATGGGACAGTCGTTCCAAGAGACCCAGTACTTC. The variable domain in full, with the rest retrieved from reference TRBV2 and TRBJ2-5, is EPEVTQTPSHQVTQMGQEVILRCVPISNHLYFYWYRQILGQKVEFLVSFYNNEISEKSEIFDDQFSVERPDGSNFTLKIRSTKLEDSAMYFCASSVTMGQSFQETQYFGPGTRLLVL.

The CDR3 loop reads CASSQVRFQETQYF. CDR3 in DNA: TGCGCCAGCAGCCAAGTGCGGTTTCAAGAGACCCAGTACTTC. The chain recombines TRBV4-3 with TRBJ2-5, with D uncertain. The germline V and J ends were trimmed by 1 base and 2 bases, with 8 bases remaining between them. CDR3 length: 14 amino acids. Per germline, CDR1 LGHNA and CDR2 YSLEER.

The chain employs TRBV5-1 and TRBJ1-2; a weak D match, TRBD1 (6 bases). V lost 6 bases and J 0 bases, leaving 9 bases between the germline ends. The CDR3 is 13 residues long. CDR1 and CDR2 from the germline V gene are SGHRS and YFSETQ. This chain's CDR3 is CASTDRTNYGYTF. In DNA form, the CDR3 reads TGCGCCAGCACGGACAGAACTAACTATGGCTACACCTTC.

This chain joins TRBV4-1 and TRBJ2-3, with 10 bases fitting TRBD2. The CDR3 covers 17 residues. CDR1 and CDR2 (germline): MGHRA, YSYEKL. V trimming: 3 bases; J trimming: 6 bases; junction bases outside the gene matches: 12. CDR3 coding DNA: TGCGCCAGCAGCCACCCGTCACTAGCGGGGTCGGGGGATACGCAGTATTTT. This encodes CASSHPSLAGSGDTQYF.

V is TRBV19 and J is TRBJ1-1, with a weak D call TRBD1 (5 bases). In germline, CDR1 is LNHDA, CDR2 SQIVND (reference sequence). This CDR3 region has 15 residues. V was cut by 1 base and J by 7 bases, with 16 bases left in between. CDR3 region: CASSIGGRVRGEAFF. The CDR3 DNA is TGTGCCAGTAGTATAGGGGGCAGGGTAAGAGGTGAAGCTTTCTTT.

The chain combines TRBV15 with TRBJ1-5, with 8 nucleotides matching TRBD1. CDR1 and CDR2 from the germline V gene are LNHNV and YYDKDF (reference sequence). The CDR3 has 14 residues. The junction had 5 bases not matched to a gene; V was cut back by 5 bases and J by 5 bases. This CDR3 reads CATSPWTGYQPQHF. The CDR3 bases are TGTGCCACCAGCCCCTGGACAGGGTATCAGCCCCAGCATTTT. Filled out from reference TRBV15 and TRBJ1-5, the complete variable domain reads DAMVIQNPRYQVTQFGKPVTLSCSQTLNHNVMYWYQQKSSQAPKLLFHYYDKDFNNEADTPDNFQSRRPNTSFCFLDIRSPGLGDTAMYLCATSPWTGYQPQHFGDGTRLSIL.

This chain joins TRBV6-6 and TRBJ1-2; TRBD1 aligns across 7 bases. V shed 7 bases and J 1 base; nucleotides not matched to a gene: 6. In germline, CDR1 is MNHNY, CDR2 SVGAGI (reference sequence). This CDR3 has 14 amino acids. CDR3 sequence: CASIPGGLNYGYTF. In DNA form, the CDR3 reads TGTGCCAGCATTCCAGGGGGTCTTAACTATGGCTACACCTTC.

This clone has only a few counts. This chain connects TRBV25-1 to TRBJ1-2, with unresolved D. Trimming left V 3 bases short and J 5 bases short, with 7 bases between. Germline assignment: CDR1 MGHDK and CDR2 SYGVNS. This CDR3 comprises 12 residues. CDR3 coding DNA: TGTGCCAGCAGTGACCAGGCGTATGGCTACACCTTC. It encodes CASSDQAYGYTF.

The chain employs TRBV30 and TRBJ1-1; 7 bases agree with TRBD1. Trimming cost V 1 base and J 3 bases; bases outside gene matches: 2. CDR1 is GTSNPN and CDR2 is SVGIG in the germline V gene (reference sequence). The CDR3 runs 13 residues. For the CDR3, the DNA is TGTGCCTGGAGTGAGGGGGCAGACACTGAAGCTTTCTTT. It encodes CAWSEGADTEAFF.

The gene calls are TRBV7-9 and TRBJ1-4; TRBD1 might be the D (5 bases). This CDR3 has 14 amino acids. Per the germline V gene, CDR1 is SEHNR and CDR2 is FQNEAQ (reference sequence). V dropped 4 bases and J dropped 7 bases, with 13 bases sitting between them. Here the CDR3 reads CASSSKTGLEKLFF. In nucleotides, the CDR3 is TGTGCCAGCAGCTCTAAAACAGGTCTTGAAAAACTGTTTTTT. The full variable domain, completed using reference TRBV7-9 and TRBJ1-4, is DTGVSQNPRHKITKRGQNVTFRCDPISEHNRLYWYRQTLGQGPEFLTYFQNEAQLEKSRLLSDRFSAERPKGSFSTLEIQRTEQGDSAMYLCASSSKTGLEKLFFGSGTQLSVL.

The chain combines TRBV19 with TRBJ1-6; 9 nucleotides align to TRBD1. This CDR3 comprises 15 residues. The trim removed 8 bases at V and 7 bases at J, leaving 9 bases unmatched. CDR1 is LNHDA, CDR2 SQIVND, per germline (reference sequence). Here the CDR3 reads CASLGQGGLNSPLHF. In nucleotides, the CDR3 is TGTGCCAGTCTGGGACAGGGCGGATTGAATTCACCCCTCCACTTT.

Concerning this clone: Other DNA variants within this sample encode the same CDR3. CDR3 sequence (DNA): TGTGCCAGCTCGCGACAGGGGGCGAACACTGAAGCTTTCTTT. It translates to CASSRQGANTEAFF. This chain joins TRBV18 and TRBJ1-1, with 10 bases identical to TRBD1. The CDR3 contains 14 residues. The trim removed 6 bases at V and 1 base at J, leaving 2 bases unmatched. Per germline, CDR1 KGHSH and CDR2 LQKENI.

The chain is built from TRBV5-1 and TRBJ1-1, with a weak D call TRBD1 (6 bases). Between the trimmed V and J ends, which lost 3 bases and 7 bases, there was a span of 10 bases. The germline V gene has CDR1 SGHRS and CDR2 YFSETQ. The CDR3 has 12 amino acids. CDR3 DNA sequence: TGCGCCAGCAGCTCTACAGGGTTTGAAGCTTTCTTT. Its protein product is CASSSTGFEAFF.

This clone was counted once. The chain combines TRBV29-1 with TRBJ1-1, with D possibly being TRBD1 (6 bases). Germline loops: CDR1 SQVTM, CDR2 ANQGSEA. This CDR3 has 11 amino acids. Trimming stripped 7 bases from V and 8 bases from J, with 14 bases between. CDR3 in DNA: TGCAGCGGGGTACAGGGACGGGAAGCTTTCTTT. Translating gives CSGVQGREAFF.

J is TRBJ1-1 and V is TRBV19; no clear D gene. The CDR3 runs to 13 residues. The V end lost 4 bases, the J end lost 6 bases, and 12 bases lay between the germline ends. Germline CDR1 and CDR2: LNHDA and SQIVND (reference sequence). The CDR3 loop is CASSTHANPEAFF. The CDR3 region has the DNA TGTGCCAGTAGTACACACGCAAACCCTGAAGCTTTCTTT.

The J gene is TRBJ2-1, the V gene TRBV7-9, with D perhaps TRBD2 (6 bases). V was pared by 1 base and J by 8 bases, with 12 bases between. From germline, CDR1 is SEHNR and CDR2 FQNEAQ (reference sequence). The length of the CDR3 is 14 residues. The CDR3 nucleotides are TGTGCCAGCAGCTTAGTTCTGGAGGGCGATGAGCAGTTCTTC. It specifies CASSLVLEGDEQFF. The full variable domain, rest sourced from reference TRBV7-9 and TRBJ2-1, is DTGVSQNPRHKITKRGQNVTFRCDPISEHNRLYWYRQTLGQGPEFLTYFQNEAQLEKSRLLSDRFSAERPKGSFSTLEIQRTEQGDSAMYLCASSLVLEGDEQFFGPGTRLTVL.

V usage is TRBV6-6 and J usage is TRBJ1-1; D not certain. V lost 2 bases and J lost 0, with 10 bases in between. This CDR3 contains 15 residues. Germline V gives CDR1 MNHNY, CDR2 SVGAGI (reference sequence). CDR3 protein: CASSYPFGVNTEAFF. The CDR3 bases are TGTGCCAGCAGTTACCCGTTCGGGGTGAACACTGAAGCTTTCTTT.

V and J are TRBV25-1 and TRBJ1-1, with TRBD1 identical over 7 bases. The CDR3 consists of 15 residues. Germline CDR1 reads MGHDK; CDR2 reads SYGVNS. J gave up 0 bases and V 4 bases, and 5 bases lay outside the gene matches. The CDR3: CASSGMGQMNTEAFF. The CDR3 DNA follows: TGTGCCAGCAGTGGGATGGGACAGATGAACACTGAAGCTTTCTTT.

The chain has TRBV7-9 and TRBJ2-1, with 8 bases lining up with TRBD2. CDR3 length: 14 residues. J lost 7 bases, V lost 6 bases, and 8 bases had no gene match. Looked up from germline, CDR1 is SEHNR and CDR2 is FQNEAQ (reference sequence). The CDR3, as DNA: TGTGCCAGCAGGCAGGCCGGGGGGGAGAATGAGCAGTTCTTC. Protein: CASRQAGGENEQFF.

This chain uses TRBV10-1 with TRBJ2-2; 7 positions match TRBD1. CDR3 length: 15 residues. The V and J ends lost 5 bases and 2 bases, in that order; junction bases with no gene match: 5. Germline V gene data show CDR1 as WNHNN and CDR2 as SYGVQD (reference sequence). The CDR3 DNA sequence: TGCGCCAGCAGTACCGGGACAGCTAACACCGGGGAGCTGTTTTTT. This codes for CASSTGTANTGELFF.

The rearrangement joins TRBV19 to TRBJ2-1; 8 bases align to TRBD1. V dropped 7 bases and J dropped 7; count of bases not matched to a gene: 12. The CDR3 runs to 15 residues. CDR1 is LNHDA, CDR2 SQIVND, per germline (reference sequence). As DNA, the CDR3 is TGTGCCAGTATACCGACAGGGGCCTCGAGAAATGAGCAGTTCTTC. Encoded protein: CASIPTGASRNEQFF. Full variable domain (outside the CDR3, taken from reference TRBV19 and TRBJ2-1): DGGITQSPKYLFRKEGQNVTLSCEQNLNHDAMYWYRQDPGQGLRLIYYSQIVNDFQKGDIAEGYSVSREKKESFPLTVTSAQKNPTAFYLCASIPTGASRNEQFFGPGTRLTVL.

The V gene is TRBV2, the J gene TRBJ2-7, with 10 bases fitting TRBD1. The CDR3 is made up of 16 amino acids. The germline V gene encodes CDR1 SNHLY and CDR2 FYNNEI. V lost 7 bases and J lost 4; bases outside the gene matches: 13. CDR3 coding DNA: TGTGCCAGCATGCCCGGGACAGGGGTTAAGCTGTACGAGCAGTACTTC. Translation: CASMPGTGVKLYEQYF.

The CDR3 protein is CASSLELMNTEAFF. CDR3 nucleotides: TGTGCCAGCAGCCTCGAACTGATGAACACTGAAGCTTTCTTT. The V and J genes are TRBV7-9 and TRBJ1-1; no clear D. The CDR3 is 14 residues long. Trimming took off 5 bases at V and 0 bases at J, with 10 bases between the two ends. The germline gives CDR1 SEHNR, CDR2 FQNEAQ (reference sequence).

CDR3 nucleotide sequence: TGTGCCACCAGCAGAGGAAAACTCCAGGGGGACCTCGAAGCTTTCTTT. It codes for CATSRGKLQGDLEAFF. V gene TRBV15 combines with J gene TRBJ1-1; 7 positions match TRBD1. Germline CDR1 LNHNV, CDR2 YYDKDF (reference sequence). J lost 8 bases, V lost 1 base, and 13 bases had no gene match. The CDR3 loop spans 16 amino acids.